This T cell receptor (beta chain) was captured by sequencing in a study of blood T cell dynamics during melanoma immunotherapy. Clones were read by immunoSEQ multiplex PCR, and TCRdb kept only the in-frame ones, dropping some. Of approximately 9,800 clones in the sample, 88% were seen once. Sample time point: week 3, after first cycle of checkpoint inhibitor. One draw preceded checkpoint blockade; another followed its first cycle at week 3. No patient had earlier systemic cancer treatment, concurrent immunosuppressants, or another active cancer. General study results and limits: PBMC repertoires of eventual disease-control patients split at W3 into clonality or diversity gains.

The CDR3 consists of 13 residues. Per the germline V gene, CDR1 is MNHEY and CDR2 is SVGAGI. Trimming pared 6 bases from V and 4 bases from J, leaving 10 bases between. Concerning this clone: Its antigen is unidentified.

Sequencing used blood, obtained from a patient treated with checkpoint blockade. This sequence joins TRBV6-5 and TRBJ1-3; no firm D call. The receptor comes from a human donor with melanoma. In DNA, the CDR3 is TGTGCCAGCAGCCCCCGGGAAGGAAACACCATATATTTT. Translated, it gives CASSPREGNTIYF.